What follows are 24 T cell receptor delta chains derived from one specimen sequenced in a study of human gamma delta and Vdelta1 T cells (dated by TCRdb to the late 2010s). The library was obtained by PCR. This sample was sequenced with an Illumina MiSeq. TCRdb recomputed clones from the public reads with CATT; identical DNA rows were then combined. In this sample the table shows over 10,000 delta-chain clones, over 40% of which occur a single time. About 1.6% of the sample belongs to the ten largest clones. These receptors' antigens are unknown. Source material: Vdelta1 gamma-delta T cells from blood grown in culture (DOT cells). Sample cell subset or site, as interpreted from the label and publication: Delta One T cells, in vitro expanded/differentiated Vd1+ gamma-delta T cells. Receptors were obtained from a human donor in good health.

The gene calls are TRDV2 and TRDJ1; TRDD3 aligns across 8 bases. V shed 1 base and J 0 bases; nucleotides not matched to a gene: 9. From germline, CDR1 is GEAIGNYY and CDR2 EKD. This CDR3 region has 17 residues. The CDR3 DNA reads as TGTGCCTGTGACACTATTCCTGGGGGACACAACACCGATAAACTCATCTTT. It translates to CACDTIPGGHNTDKLIF.

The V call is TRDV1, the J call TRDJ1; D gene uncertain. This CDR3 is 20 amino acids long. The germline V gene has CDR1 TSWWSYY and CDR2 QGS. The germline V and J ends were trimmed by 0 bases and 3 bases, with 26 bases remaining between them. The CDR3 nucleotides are TGTGCTCTTGGGGAACTAGGTAGCGACCACTGTCCCAAAGGGGCCGATAAACTCATCTTT. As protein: CALGELGSDHCPKGADKLIF.

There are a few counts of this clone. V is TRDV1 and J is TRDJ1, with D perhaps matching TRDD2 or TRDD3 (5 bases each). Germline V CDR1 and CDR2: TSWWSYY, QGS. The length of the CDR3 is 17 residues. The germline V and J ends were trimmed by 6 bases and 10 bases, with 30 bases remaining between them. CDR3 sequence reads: CALGPPGAYDPLRGLIF. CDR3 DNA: TGTGCTCTTGGTCCCCCGGGGGCCTACGATCCGCTTCGAGGACTCATCTTT.

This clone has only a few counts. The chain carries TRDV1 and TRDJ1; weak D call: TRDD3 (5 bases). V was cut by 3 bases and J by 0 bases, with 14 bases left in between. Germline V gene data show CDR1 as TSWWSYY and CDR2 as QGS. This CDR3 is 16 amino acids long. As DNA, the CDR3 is TGTGCTCTTGGGGAGATACTACAGGTGTACACCGATAAACTCATCTTT. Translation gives CALGEILQVYTDKLIF.

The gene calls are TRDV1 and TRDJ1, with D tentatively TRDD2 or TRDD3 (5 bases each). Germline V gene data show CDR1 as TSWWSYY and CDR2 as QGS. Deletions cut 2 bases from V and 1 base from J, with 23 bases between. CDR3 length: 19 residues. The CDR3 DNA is TGTGCTCTTGGGGAATTCCCTACGGGGAACAAACGGGGCACCGATAAACTCATCTTT. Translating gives CALGEFPTGNKRGTDKLIF.

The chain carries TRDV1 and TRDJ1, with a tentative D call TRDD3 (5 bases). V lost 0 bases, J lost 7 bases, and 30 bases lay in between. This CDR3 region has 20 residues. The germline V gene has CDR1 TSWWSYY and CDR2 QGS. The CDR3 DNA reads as TGTGCTCTTGGGGAACTAAGCTCCCCCGTACTGGAAACTAGACCCCCTAAACTCATCTTT. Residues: CALGELSSPVLETRPPKLIF.

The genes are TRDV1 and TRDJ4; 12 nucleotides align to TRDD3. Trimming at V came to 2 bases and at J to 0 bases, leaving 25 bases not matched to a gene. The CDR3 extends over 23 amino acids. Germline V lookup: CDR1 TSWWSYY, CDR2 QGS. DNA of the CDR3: TGTGCTCTTGGGGAAGTTCCTACCCTTGGCCCTGGGGGATACGGGTTGTGGCCCAGACCCCTGATCTTT. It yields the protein CALGEVPTLGPGGYGLWPRPLIF.

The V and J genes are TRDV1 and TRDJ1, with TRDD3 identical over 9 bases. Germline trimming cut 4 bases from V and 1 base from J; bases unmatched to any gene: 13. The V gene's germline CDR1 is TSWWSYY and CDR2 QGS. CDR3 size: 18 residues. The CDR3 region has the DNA TGTGCTCTTGGGGGTCTCAATCTGGGGGATCCATCCACCGATAAACTCATCTTT. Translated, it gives CALGGLNLGDPSTDKLIF.

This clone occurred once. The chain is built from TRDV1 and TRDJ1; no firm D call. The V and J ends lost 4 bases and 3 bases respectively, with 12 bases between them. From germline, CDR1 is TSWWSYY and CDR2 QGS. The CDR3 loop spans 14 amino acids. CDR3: CALGAPRGPDKLIF. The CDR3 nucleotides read TGTGCTCTTGGGGCCCCCCGGGGCCCCGATAAACTCATCTTT.

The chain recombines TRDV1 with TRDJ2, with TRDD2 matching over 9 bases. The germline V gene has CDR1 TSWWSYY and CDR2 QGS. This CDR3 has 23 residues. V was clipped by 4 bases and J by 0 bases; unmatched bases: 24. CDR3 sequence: CALGVQTFLQTLRDKPLTAQLFF. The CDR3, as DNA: TGTGCTCTTGGGGTACAAACCTTCCTACAAACTTTGAGGGACAAACCTTTGACAGCACAACTCTTCTTT.

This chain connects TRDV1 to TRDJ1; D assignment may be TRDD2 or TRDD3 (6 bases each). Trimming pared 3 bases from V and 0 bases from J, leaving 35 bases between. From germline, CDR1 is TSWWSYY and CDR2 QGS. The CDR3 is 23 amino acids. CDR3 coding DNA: TGTGCTCTTGGGGACATGGCCTTCCAGGGGGAAATTGGGGGCAGCCTCTACACCGATAAACTCATCTTT. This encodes CALGDMAFQGEIGGSLYTDKLIF.

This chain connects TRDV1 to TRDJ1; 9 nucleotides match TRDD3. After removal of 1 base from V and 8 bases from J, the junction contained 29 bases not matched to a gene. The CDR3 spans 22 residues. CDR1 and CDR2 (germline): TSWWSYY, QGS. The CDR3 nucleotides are TGTGCTCTTGGGGAACATCCCGGCCTTCCGGGGGACCTTGGGGGGATACTCGGGAAACTCATCTTT. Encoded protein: CALGEHPGLPGDLGGILGKLIF.

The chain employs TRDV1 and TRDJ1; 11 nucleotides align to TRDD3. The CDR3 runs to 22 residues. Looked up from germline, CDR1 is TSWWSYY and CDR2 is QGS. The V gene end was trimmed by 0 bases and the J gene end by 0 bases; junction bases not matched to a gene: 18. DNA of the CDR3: TGTGCTCTTGGGGAACTCGCTACCCTACTGGGGGATAAACCCGTGTACACCGATAAACTCATCTTT. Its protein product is CALGELATLLGDKPVYTDKLIF.

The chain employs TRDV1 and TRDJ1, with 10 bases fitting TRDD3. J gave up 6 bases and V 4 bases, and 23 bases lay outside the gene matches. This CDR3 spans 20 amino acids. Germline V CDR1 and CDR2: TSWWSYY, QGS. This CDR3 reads CALGGRPISVGLGDGNKLIF. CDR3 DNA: TGTGCTCTTGGGGGGCGCCCGATAAGCGTCGGACTGGGGGATGGAAATAAACTCATCTTT.

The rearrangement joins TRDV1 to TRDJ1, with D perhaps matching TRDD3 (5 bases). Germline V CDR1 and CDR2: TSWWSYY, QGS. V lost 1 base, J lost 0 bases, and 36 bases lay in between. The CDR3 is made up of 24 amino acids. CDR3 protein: CALGEPCSVGTNLLGRVYTDKLIF. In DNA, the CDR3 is TGTGCTCTTGGGGAACCGTGTTCCGTTGGGACAAATCTCCTGGGTAGGGTGTACACCGATAAACTCATCTTT.

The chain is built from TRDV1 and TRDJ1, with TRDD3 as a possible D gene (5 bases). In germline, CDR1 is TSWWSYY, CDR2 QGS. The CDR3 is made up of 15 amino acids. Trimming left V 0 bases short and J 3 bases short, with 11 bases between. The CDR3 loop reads CALGELGIRSDKLIF. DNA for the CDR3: TGTGCTCTTGGGGAACTGGGTATACGTTCCGATAAACTCATCTTT.

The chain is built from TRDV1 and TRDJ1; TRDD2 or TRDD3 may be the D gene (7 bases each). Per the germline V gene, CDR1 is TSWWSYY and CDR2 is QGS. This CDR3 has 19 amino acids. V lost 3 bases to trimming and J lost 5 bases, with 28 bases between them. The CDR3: CALGDSYASGIGGIDKLIF. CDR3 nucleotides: TGTGCTCTTGGGGATTCCTACGCATCGGGGATAGGGGGAATAGATAAACTCATCTTT.

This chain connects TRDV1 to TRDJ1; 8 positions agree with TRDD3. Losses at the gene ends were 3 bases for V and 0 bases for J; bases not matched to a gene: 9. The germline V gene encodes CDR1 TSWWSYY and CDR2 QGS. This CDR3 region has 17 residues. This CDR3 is CALGDTPGGKYTDKLIF. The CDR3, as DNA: TGTGCTCTTGGGGATACCCCTGGGGGAAAGTACACCGATAAACTCATCTTT.

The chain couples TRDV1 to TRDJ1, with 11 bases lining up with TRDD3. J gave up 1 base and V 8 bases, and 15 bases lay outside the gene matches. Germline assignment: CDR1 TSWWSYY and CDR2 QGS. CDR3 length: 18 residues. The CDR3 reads CALTFSYSGGYFTDKLIF. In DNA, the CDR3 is TGTGCTCTTACTTTTTCCTACTCTGGGGGATACTTCACCGATAAACTCATCTTT.

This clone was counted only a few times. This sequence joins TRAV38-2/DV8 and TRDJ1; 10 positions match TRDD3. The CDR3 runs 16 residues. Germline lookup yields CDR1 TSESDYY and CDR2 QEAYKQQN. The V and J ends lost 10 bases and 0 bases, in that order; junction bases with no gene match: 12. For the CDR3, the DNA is TGTGCTGGGGTGGCACTGGGGGATGAGTACACCGATAAACTCATCTTT. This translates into CAGVALGDEYTDKLIF.

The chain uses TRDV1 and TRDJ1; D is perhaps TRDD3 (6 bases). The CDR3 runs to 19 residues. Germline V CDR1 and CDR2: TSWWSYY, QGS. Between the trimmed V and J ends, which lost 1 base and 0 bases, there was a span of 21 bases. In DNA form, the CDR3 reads TGTGCTCTTGGGGAACAACGGGGGGGAACCAAGGGCTACACCGATAAACTCATCTTT. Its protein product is CALGEQRGGTKGYTDKLIF.

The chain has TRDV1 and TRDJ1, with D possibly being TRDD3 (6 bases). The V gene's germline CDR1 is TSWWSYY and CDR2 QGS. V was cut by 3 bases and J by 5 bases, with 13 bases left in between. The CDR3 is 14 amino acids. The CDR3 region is CALGDLRGWDKLIF. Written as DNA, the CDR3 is TGTGCTCTTGGGGATCTCAGGGGATGGGATAAACTCATCTTT.

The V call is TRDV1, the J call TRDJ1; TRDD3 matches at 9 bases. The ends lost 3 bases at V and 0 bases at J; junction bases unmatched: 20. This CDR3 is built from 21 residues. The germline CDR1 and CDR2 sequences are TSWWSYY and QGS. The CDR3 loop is CALGDQKATGIRPPYTDKLIF. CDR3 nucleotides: TGTGCTCTTGGGGATCAAAAAGCTACGGGGATACGTCCCCCGTACACCGATAAACTCATCTTT.

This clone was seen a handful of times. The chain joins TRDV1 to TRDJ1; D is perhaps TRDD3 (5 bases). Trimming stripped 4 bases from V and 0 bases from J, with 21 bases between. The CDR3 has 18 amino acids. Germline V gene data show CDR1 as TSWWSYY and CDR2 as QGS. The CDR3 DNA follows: TGTGCTCTTGGGGTCCAGGGGAGGGGACCTGAGTACACCGATAAACTCATCTTT. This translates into CALGVQGRGPEYTDKLIF.